The 31 T cell receptor beta chains below come from one sample, sequenced in a study of blood T cells in healthy people across ages. Then a second PCR, running roughly 7 to 12 cycles, was carried out with a sample-barcoded 5' primer and a J-beta primer mix. TCRdb recomputed calls from the 5' RACE reads with MiXCR, one row per CDR3 protein. The sample includes about 1.1 million distinct CDR3 sequences, more than 30% of them seen just once. The specimen sequenced was blood. The receptors were gathered from a man between 18 and 35 years old in good health.

The CDR3 spells CATSRDHFSSYNEQFF. CDR3 in DNA: TGTGCCACCAGCAGAGATCATTTTAGCTCCTACAATGAGCAGTTCTTC. The rearrangement uses TRBV15 and TRBJ2-1; D remains ambiguous. Germline lookup yields CDR1 LNHNV and CDR2 YYDKDF (reference sequence). The CDR3 loop spans 16 amino acids. Deletions cut 0 bases from V and 0 bases from J, with 9 bases between.

On this clonotype itself: A much larger clone lies a single base off, so this may be a read error. V usage is TRBV7-3 and J usage is TRBJ2-5; possible D gene TRBD1, 5 bases. V was cut by 3 bases and J by 11 bases, with 19 bases left in between. There are 14 residues in the CDR3. The germline V gene encodes CDR1 SGHTA and CDR2 FQGTGA. CDR3 residues: CASSLSGIYNEQYF. CDR3 sequence (DNA): TGTGCCAGCAGCTTGTCAGGGATCTACAATGAGCAGTACTTC.

About this clonotype itself: A much larger clone differs by one base, so this may be a read error. The chain uses TRBV5-1 and TRBJ2-3, with 10 bases lining up with TRBD2. Germline CDR1 SGHRS, CDR2 YFSETQ. Trimming cost V 4 bases and J 2 bases; bases outside gene matches: 7. The CDR3 consists of 16 residues. CDR3: CASSDGLAVVTDTQYF. The CDR3 DNA is TGCGCCAGCAGCGACGGACTAGCGGTAGTCACAGATACGCAGTATTTT.

The chain employs TRBV7-2 and TRBJ2-5; TRBD1 agrees at 8 bases. With 2 bases clipped from V and 3 bases from J, the junction kept 2 bases outside the gene matches. Germline CDR1 reads SGHTA; CDR2 reads FQGNSA. CDR3 length equals 14 residues. CDR3 nucleotide sequence: TGTGCCAGCAGCTTAACGACAGGGGAAGAGACCCAGTACTTC. This gives the protein CASSLTTGEETQYF.

This clonotype has a count of ten or more. The gene calls are TRBV2 and TRBJ2-1, with 9 positions matching TRBD2. CDR3 length: 15 amino acids. J lost 3 bases, V lost 5 bases, and 5 bases had no gene match. Looked up from germline, CDR1 is SNHLY and CDR2 is FYNNEI. The CDR3 sequence is CASSSSSGVYNEQFF. The CDR3 nucleotides read TGTGCCAGCAGTTCGTCTAGCGGGGTCTACAATGAGCAGTTCTTC.

CDR3: CASSPSATASTDTQYF. The DNA for the CDR3 is TGCGCCAGCAGCCCCTCGGCGACAGCCAGCACAGATACGCAGTATTTT. The chain uses TRBV4-1 and TRBJ2-3; D is perhaps TRBD1 (5 bases). This CDR3 spans 16 amino acids. CDR1 and CDR2 (germline): MGHRA, YSYEKL. V lost 4 bases and J 0 bases, leaving 14 bases between the germline ends.

The chain uses TRBV2 and TRBJ2-1, with D hard to call. There are 14 residues in the CDR3. V lost 8 bases to trimming and J lost 0 bases, with 11 bases between them. From germline, CDR1 is SNHLY and CDR2 FYNNEI. CDR3 amino acids: CASVVTRSYNEQFF. The CDR3 DNA reads TGTGCCAGCGTCGTTACCCGCTCCTACAATGAGCAGTTCTTC. Full variable domain (remainder filled in from reference TRBV2 and TRBJ2-1): EPEVTQTPSHQVTQMGQEVILRCVPISNHLYFYWYRQILGQKVEFLVSFYNNEISEKSEIFDDQFSVERPDGSNFTLKIRSTKLEDSAMYFCASVVTRSYNEQFFGPGTRLTVL.

This clonotype has just a few counts. CDR3 sequence reads: CASSPPLGYNEQFF. The CDR3 region has the DNA TGTGCCAGCTCACCACCGTTAGGGTACAATGAGCAGTTCTTC. This chain joins TRBV18 and TRBJ2-1; D ambiguous. In germline, CDR1 is KGHSH, CDR2 LQKENI. Trimming left V 0 bases short and J 4 bases short, with 7 bases between. This CDR3 has 14 amino acids. Combining the CDR3 with reference TRBV18 and TRBJ2-1 gives the whole variable domain NAGVMQNPRHLVRRRGQEARLRCSPMKGHSHVYWYRQLPEEGLKFMVYLQKENIIDESGMPKERFSAEFPKEGPSILRIQQVVRGDSAAYFCASSPPLGYNEQFFGPGTRLTVL.

This clonotype showed up just a few times. The rearrangement joins TRBV6-2 or TRBV6-3 to TRBJ1-2, with unresolved D. The V gene's germline CDR1 is MNHEY and CDR2 SVGEGT. Trimming removed 6 bases at V and 1 base at J, with 12 bases between. The CDR3 has 14 amino acids. For the CDR3, the DNA is TGTGCCAGCAGAGACGGTAGACTTAACTATGGCTACACCTTC. Its translation is CASRDGRLNYGYTF.

This clonotype was seen only once. J is TRBJ2-5 and V is TRBV6-2 or TRBV6-3; no clear D gene. CDR1 is MNHEY and CDR2 is SVGEGT in the germline V gene. The CDR3 sequence is 14 residues long. The germline V and J ends were trimmed by 10 bases and 11 bases, with 26 bases remaining between them. The CDR3 loop is CATLQLNSYNEQYF. CDR3 bases: TGTGCCACTTTACAGCTAAACTCCTACAATGAGCAGTACTTC.

The chain joins TRBV27 to TRBJ1-2; 7 nucleotides match TRBD1. This CDR3 region has 15 residues. CDR1 and CDR2 (germline): MNHEY, SMNVEV (reference sequence). With 5 bases clipped from V and 1 base from J, the junction kept 7 bases outside the gene matches. The CDR3 DNA reads TGTGCCAGCAGTCCGACAGGGTTGGGTAACTATGGCTACACCTTC. Translating it yields CASSPTGLGNYGYTF.

This chain joins TRBV9 and TRBJ2-1, with D possibly matching TRBD1 (5 bases). Germline assignment: CDR1 SGDLS and CDR2 YYNGEE. CDR3 length equals 14 residues. Trimming pared 2 bases from V and 2 bases from J, leaving 8 bases between. The CDR3 region is CASSVTGTYNEQFF. The CDR3 region has the DNA TGTGCCAGCAGCGTCACAGGTACCTACAATGAGCAGTTCTTC.

The chain joins TRBV15 to TRBJ1-1; D may be TRBD1 (5 bases). The CDR3 spans 15 residues. V was trimmed by 0 bases and J by 6 bases, leaving 14 bases between them. CDR1 is LNHNV, CDR2 YYDKDF, per germline (reference sequence). CDR3 amino acids: CATSRDPAGAPEAFF. Here the CDR3 DNA reads TGTGCCACCAGCAGAGACCCAGCCGGGGCTCCTGAAGCTTTCTTT. Full variable domain (outside the CDR3, taken from reference TRBV15 and TRBJ1-1): DAMVIQNPRYQVTQFGKPVTLSCSQTLNHNVMYWYQQKSSQAPKLLFHYYDKDFNNEADTPDNFQSRRPNTSFCFLDIRSPGLGDTAMYLCATSRDPAGAPEAFFGQGTRLTVV.

This clonotype has ten or more counts. V gene TRBV6-5 combines with J gene TRBJ1-2; 9 positions agree with TRBD1. The V and J ends lost 6 bases and 1 base, in that order; junction bases with no gene match: 6. This CDR3 has 15 amino acids. The germline CDR1 and CDR2 sequences are MNHEY and SVGAGI. Here the CDR3 reads CASRETGGSNYGYTF. The DNA for the CDR3 is TGTGCCAGCAGGGAAACAGGGGGCAGTAACTATGGCTACACCTTC.

The CDR3 DNA reads TGTGCCAGCAACCAAGTCCGCGGGTTTGTCACTGAAGCTTTCTTT. It translates to CASNQVRGFVTEAFF. The rearrangement uses TRBV12-3 or TRBV12-4 and TRBJ1-1; D not resolved. CDR3 length equals 15 residues. With 7 bases removed from V and 4 bases from J, the gap between germline ends came to 19 bases.

This clonotype was observed a few times. The chain carries TRBV20-1 and TRBJ2-3; D possibly corresponds to TRBD1 (5 bases). Trimming left V 2 bases short and J 1 base short, with 16 bases between. Germline assignment: CDR1 DFQATT and CDR2 SNEGSKA (reference sequence). The CDR3 totals 16 residues. CDR3 DNA sequence: TGCAGTGCTAGAAGGCTCCTGGGGCGGCGCACAGATACGCAGTATTTT. Its protein product is CSARRLLGRRTDTQYF.

For this clonotype: The junction departs from germline at one end; a sequencing error may be responsible. CDR3 sequence reads: CASRQGALGQPRHF. DNA for the CDR3: TGTGCCAGCAGACAGGGGGCCCTGGGTCAGCCCCGGCATTTT. This rearrangement joins TRBV6-1 to TRBJ1-5, with 9 bases matching TRBD1. The CDR3 sequence is 14 residues long. Germline-derived CDR1 and CDR2 are MNHNS and SASEGT.

This clonotype has more than one count but fewer than ten. The J gene is TRBJ2-7, the V gene TRBV2; tentative D call: TRBD2 (6 bases). Germline-derived CDR1 and CDR2 are SNHLY and FYNNEI. The V end was cut by 5 bases, the J end by 1 base, with 12 bases between. CDR3 length equals 14 residues. The CDR3 region is CASSRAGPSYEQYF. In DNA form, the CDR3 reads TGTGCCAGCAGTCGTGCGGGGCCATCCTACGAGCAGTACTTC.

A few counts support this clonotype. CDR3 loop: CAIGEVGYNEQFF. DNA of the CDR3: TGTGCCATCGGGGAGGTGGGTTACAATGAGCAGTTCTTC. The chain links TRBV10-3 to TRBJ2-1; maybe TRBD2 (6 bases). The CDR3 has 13 residues. V dropped 8 bases and J dropped 4 bases, with 12 bases sitting between them. Germline CDR1 is ENHRY and CDR2 is SYGVKD.

This clonotype was seen ten or more times. The rearrangement joins TRBV9 to TRBJ1-5; 7 positions match TRBD1. The germline V gene has CDR1 SGDLS and CDR2 YYNGEE. The CDR3 is 13 amino acids. V gave up 5 bases and J gave up 5 bases; unmatched junction bases: 4. The CDR3 DNA is TGTGCCAGCAGTAGACAGGGTTATCAGCCCCAGCATTTT. Amino acid sequence: CASSRQGYQPQHF.

This clonotype was counted only a few times. This chain connects TRBV9 to TRBJ1-2; TRBD1 might be the D (6 bases). V was pared by 3 bases and J by 6 bases, with 12 bases between. Germline-derived CDR1 and CDR2 are SGDLS and YYNGEE. The CDR3 has 13 amino acids. CDR3 sequence reads: CASSADQGNGYTF. For the CDR3, the DNA is TGTGCCAGCAGCGCGGACCAGGGGAATGGCTACACCTTC.

The chain has TRBV20-1 and TRBJ2-5; 10 bases align to TRBD2. The CDR3 runs to 13 residues. After removal of 7 bases from V and 11 bases from J, the junction contained 13 bases not matched to a gene. Germline lookup yields CDR1 DFQATT and CDR2 SNEGSKA (reference sequence). CDR3 sequence: CSGHPAGGNEQYF. CDR3 DNA sequence: TGCAGTGGTCACCCAGCGGGGGGGAATGAGCAGTACTTC.

V and J are TRBV6-5 and TRBJ1-2; 7 nucleotides agree with TRBD1. V was clipped by 6 bases and J by 4 bases; unmatched bases: 8. In germline, CDR1 is MNHEY, CDR2 SVGAGI. The CDR3 extends over 14 amino acids. CDR3: CASSYRDRGYGYTF. In DNA form, the CDR3 reads TGTGCCAGCAGCTACCGGGACAGAGGCTATGGCTACACCTTC.

The chain carries TRBV20-1 and TRBJ2-1; 7 bases match TRBD2. Germline V gene data show CDR1 as DFQATT and CDR2 as SNEGSKA (reference sequence). CDR3 length equals 16 residues. V was pared by 0 bases and J by 10 bases, with 15 bases of the junction left unmatched. The CDR3 sequence: CSARDFRAGVLREQFF. CDR3 coding DNA: TGCAGTGCTAGAGATTTTAGGGCGGGGGTCCTGAGGGAGCAGTTCTTC.

This clonotype has a handful of counts. The gene calls are TRBV5-1 and TRBJ2-1, with D possibly being TRBD1 (6 bases). V was shortened by 4 bases and J by 3 bases, with 26 bases between the two germline ends. The CDR3 spans 19 residues. Germline lookup yields CDR1 SGHRS and CDR2 YFSETQ. The CDR3 sequence is CASSIKGTFSFYYYNEQFF. The CDR3 coding sequence is TGCGCCAGCAGCATAAAAGGGACATTTTCATTTTACTACTACAATGAGCAGTTCTTC.

This chain links TRBV7-2 with TRBJ2-3; D might be TRBD1 (5 bases). Between the trimmed V and J ends, which lost 2 bases and 2 bases, there was a span of 11 bases. Germline V lookup: CDR1 SGHTA, CDR2 FQGNSA. The CDR3 runs 15 residues. CDR3 DNA: TGTGCCAGCAGCTTAAGGGGTTTTGACACAGATACGCAGTATTTT. This sequence encodes CASSLRGFDTDTQYF.

V gene TRBV20-1 combines with J gene TRBJ1-1; D is undetermined. V was clipped by 0 bases and J by 1 base, with 9 bases between them. There are 14 residues in the CDR3. Germline assignment: CDR1 DFQATT and CDR2 SNEGSKA (reference sequence). The CDR3 DNA reads TGCAGTGCTAGAGATGACCGGGGGAACACTGAAGCTTTCTTT. Encoded protein: CSARDDRGNTEAFF.

This clonotype turned up a few times. The chain couples TRBV24-1 to TRBJ2-7; TRBD2 matches at 11 bases. V shed 4 bases and J 3 bases; nucleotides not matched to a gene: 16. The germline gives CDR1 KGHDR, CDR2 SFDVKD. This CDR3 region has 19 residues. The CDR3 sequence is CATSDLAPMTSGDYYEQYF. As DNA, the CDR3 is TGTGCCACCAGTGACCTAGCCCCGATGACTAGCGGGGACTACTACGAGCAGTACTTC.

The chain links TRBV20-1 to TRBJ2-1, with 8 bases lining up with TRBD2. J lost 0 bases, V lost 6 bases, and 10 bases had no gene match. CDR3 length equals 16 residues. Germline V gene data show CDR1 as DFQATT and CDR2 as SNEGSKA (reference sequence). The CDR3 nucleotides read TGCAGTGCACTTACCCGGGGGGGGAACTCCTACAATGAGCAGTTCTTC. Translated: CSALTRGGNSYNEQFF.

About this clonotype: A read error may produce the germline difference seen at one junction end. V is TRBV12-3 or TRBV12-4 and J is TRBJ2-2, with TRBD2 matching over 7 bases. The CDR3 is 14 residues long. As DNA, the CDR3 is TGTGCTAGCAGTTCAAGCGGGGAGCCCGGGGAGCTGTTTTTT. It specifies CASSSSGEPGELFF.

In its sample, this clonotype was seen a few times. The V and J genes are TRBV6-5 and TRBJ1-1; D is ambiguous. The germline V and J ends were trimmed by 5 bases and 1 base, with 8 bases remaining between them. This CDR3 region has 13 residues. Germline V CDR1 and CDR2: MNHEY, SVGAGI. Here the CDR3 reads CASSIQANTEAFF. In DNA form, the CDR3 reads TGTGCCAGCAGTATACAAGCGAACACTGAAGCTTTCTTT.